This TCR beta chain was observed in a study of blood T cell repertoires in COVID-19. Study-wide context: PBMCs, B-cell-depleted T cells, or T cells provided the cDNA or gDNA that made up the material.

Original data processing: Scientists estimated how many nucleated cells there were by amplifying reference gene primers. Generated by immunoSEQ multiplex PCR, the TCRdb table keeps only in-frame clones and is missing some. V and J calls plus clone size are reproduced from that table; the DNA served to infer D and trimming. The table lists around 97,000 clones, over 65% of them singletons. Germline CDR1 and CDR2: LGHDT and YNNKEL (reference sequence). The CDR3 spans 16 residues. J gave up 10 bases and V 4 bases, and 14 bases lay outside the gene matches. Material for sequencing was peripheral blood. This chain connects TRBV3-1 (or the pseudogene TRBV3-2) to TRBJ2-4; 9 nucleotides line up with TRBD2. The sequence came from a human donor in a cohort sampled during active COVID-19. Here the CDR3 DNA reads TGTGCCAGCAGCCGCCCTGGTCTGCGGGGGGGCCTAATTCAGTACTTC. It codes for CASSRPGLRGGLIQYF.